This note documents a single T cell receptor beta chain sequence. The CDR3 spans 14 residues. V lost 3 bases and J 0 bases, leaving 8 bases between the germline ends. Looked up from germline, CDR1 is MNHEY and CDR2 is SMNVEV (reference sequence). These data come from a study of blood T cell repertoires in COVID-19. Study information: Acute and convalescent COVID-19 specimens originated in the United States, Italy and Spain. The analysed material was cDNA or gDNA that came from T cells, B-cell-depleted T cells, or PBMCs.

Per the authors' pipeline: Amplifying reference gene primers gave estimates of nucleated cell counts. Libraries were prepared by immunoSEQ multiplex PCR; TCRdb keeps only in-frame clonotypes and omits some of them. The V and J calls and the clone size are those of that table, but D and trimming were determined from the DNA. The sample has some 170,000 clones, roughly 82% seen once. The V and J genes are TRBV27 and TRBJ1-1; unclear D gene. This TCR came from a woman between 65 and 79 years old with acute or convalescent COVID-19. Input material: peripheral blood. The CDR3 here is CASSFRDMNTEAFF. The CDR3 DNA is TGTGCCAGCAGTTTTCGCGATATGAACACTGAAGCTTTCTTT.